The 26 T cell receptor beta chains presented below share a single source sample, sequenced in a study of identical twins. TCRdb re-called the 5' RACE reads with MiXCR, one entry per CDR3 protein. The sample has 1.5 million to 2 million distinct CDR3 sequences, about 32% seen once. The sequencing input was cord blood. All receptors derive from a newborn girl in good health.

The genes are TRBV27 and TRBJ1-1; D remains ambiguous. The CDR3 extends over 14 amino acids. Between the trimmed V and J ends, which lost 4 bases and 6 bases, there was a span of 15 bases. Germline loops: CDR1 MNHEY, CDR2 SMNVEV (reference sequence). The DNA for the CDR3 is TGTGCCAGCAGTTCCCTTAGTTTGTCAGCTGAAGCTTTCTTT. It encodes CASSSLSLSAEAFF.

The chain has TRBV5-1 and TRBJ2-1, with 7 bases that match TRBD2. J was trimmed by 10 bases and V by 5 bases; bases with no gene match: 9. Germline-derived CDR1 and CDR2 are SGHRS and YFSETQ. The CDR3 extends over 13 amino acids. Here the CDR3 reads CASRYREAGEQFF. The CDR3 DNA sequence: TGCGCCAGCAGGTACCGGGAGGCCGGGGAGCAGTTCTTC.

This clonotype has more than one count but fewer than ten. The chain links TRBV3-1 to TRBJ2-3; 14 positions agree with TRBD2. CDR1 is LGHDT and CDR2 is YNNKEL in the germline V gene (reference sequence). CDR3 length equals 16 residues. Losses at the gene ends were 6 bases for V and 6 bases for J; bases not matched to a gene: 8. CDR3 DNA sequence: TGTGCCAGCAGACTACCGACTAGCGGGGGGGAGGATACGCAGTATTTT. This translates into CASRLPTSGGEDTQYF.

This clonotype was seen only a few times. The CDR3 region is CAWSPGQGTEKLFF. CDR3 nucleotide sequence: TGTGCCTGGAGTCCGGGACAGGGCACTGAAAAACTGTTTTTT. The V and J genes are TRBV30 and TRBJ1-4; 9 bases match TRBD1. The germline V gene has CDR1 GTSNPN and CDR2 SVGIG (reference sequence). The CDR3 runs 14 residues. J gave up 7 bases and V 2 bases, and 5 bases lay outside the gene matches.

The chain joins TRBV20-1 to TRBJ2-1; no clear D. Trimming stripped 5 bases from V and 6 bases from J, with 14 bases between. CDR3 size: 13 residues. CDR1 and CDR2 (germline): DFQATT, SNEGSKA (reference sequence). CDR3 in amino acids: CSAAIDLSNEQFF. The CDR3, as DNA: TGCAGTGCTGCGATTGACTTAAGCAATGAGCAGTTCTTC.

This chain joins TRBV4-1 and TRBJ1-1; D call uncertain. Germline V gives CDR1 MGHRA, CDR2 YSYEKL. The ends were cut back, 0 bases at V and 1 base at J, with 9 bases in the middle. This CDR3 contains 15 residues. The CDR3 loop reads CASSQDRIRNTEAFF. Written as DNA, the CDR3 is TGCGCCAGCAGCCAAGATCGGATTAGGAACACTGAAGCTTTCTTT.

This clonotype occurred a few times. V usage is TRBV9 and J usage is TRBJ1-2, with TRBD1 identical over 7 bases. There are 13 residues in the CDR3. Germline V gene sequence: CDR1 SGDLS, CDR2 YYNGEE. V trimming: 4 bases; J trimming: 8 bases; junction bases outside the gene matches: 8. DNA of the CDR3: TGTGCCAGCAGCAGGGACAGTCTAGACGGCTACACCTTC. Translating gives CASSRDSLDGYTF.

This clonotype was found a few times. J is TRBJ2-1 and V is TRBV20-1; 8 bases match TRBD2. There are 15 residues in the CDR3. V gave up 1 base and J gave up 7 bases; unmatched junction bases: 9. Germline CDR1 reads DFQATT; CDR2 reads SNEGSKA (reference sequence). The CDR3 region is CSARGPAGASNEQFF. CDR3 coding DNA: TGCAGTGCTAGAGGCCCAGCGGGAGCATCGAATGAGCAGTTCTTC.

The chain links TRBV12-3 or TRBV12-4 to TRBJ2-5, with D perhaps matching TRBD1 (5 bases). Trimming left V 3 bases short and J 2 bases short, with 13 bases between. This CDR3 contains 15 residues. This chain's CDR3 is CASSLNRKLQETQYF. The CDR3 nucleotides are TGTGCCAGCAGTTTGAACAGGAAGCTACAAGAGACCCAGTACTTC.

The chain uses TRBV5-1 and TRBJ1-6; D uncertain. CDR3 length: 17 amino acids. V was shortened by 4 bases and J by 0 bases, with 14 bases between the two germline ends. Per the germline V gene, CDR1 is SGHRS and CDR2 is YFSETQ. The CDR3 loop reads CASSGARSSSYNSPLHF. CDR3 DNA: TGCGCCAGCAGCGGAGCCAGGTCGAGCTCCTATAATTCACCCCTCCACTTT.

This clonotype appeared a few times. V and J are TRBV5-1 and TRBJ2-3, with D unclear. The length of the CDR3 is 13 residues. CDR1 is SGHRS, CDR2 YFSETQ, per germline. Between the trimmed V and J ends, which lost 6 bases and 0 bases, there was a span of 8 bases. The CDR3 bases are TGCGCCAGCACTTGGGGAAGCACAGATACGCAGTATTTT. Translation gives CASTWGSTDTQYF.

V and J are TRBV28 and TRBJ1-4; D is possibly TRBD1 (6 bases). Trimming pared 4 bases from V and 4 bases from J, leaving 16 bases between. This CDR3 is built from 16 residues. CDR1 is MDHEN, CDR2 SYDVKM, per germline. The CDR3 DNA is TGTGCCAGCAGTTCCCCAATTTCCAGGGGTAATGAAAAACTGTTTTTT. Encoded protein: CASSSPISRGNEKLFF.

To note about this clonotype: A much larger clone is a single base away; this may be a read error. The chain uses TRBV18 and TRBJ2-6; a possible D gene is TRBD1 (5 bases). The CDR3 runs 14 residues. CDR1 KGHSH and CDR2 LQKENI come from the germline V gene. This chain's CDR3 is CASSYDTGANVPTF. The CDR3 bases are TGTGCCAGCTCCTACGACACTGGGGCCAACGTCCCGACTTTC.

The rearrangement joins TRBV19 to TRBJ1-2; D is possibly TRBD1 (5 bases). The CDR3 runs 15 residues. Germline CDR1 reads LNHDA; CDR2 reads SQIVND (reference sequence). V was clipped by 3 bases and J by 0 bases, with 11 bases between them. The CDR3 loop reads CASSISTVSNYGYTF. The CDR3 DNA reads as TGTGCCAGTAGTATTTCGACAGTCTCTAACTATGGCTACACCTTC. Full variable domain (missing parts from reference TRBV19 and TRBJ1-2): DGGITQSPKYLFRKEGQNVTLSCEQNLNHDAMYWYRQDPGQGLRLIYYSQIVNDFQKGDIAEGYSVSREKKESFPLTVTSAQKNPTAFYLCASSISTVSNYGYTFGSGTRLTVV.

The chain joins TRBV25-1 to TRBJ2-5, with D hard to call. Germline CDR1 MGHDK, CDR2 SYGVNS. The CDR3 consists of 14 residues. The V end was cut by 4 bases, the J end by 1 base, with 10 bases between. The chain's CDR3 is CASSAPEIQETQYF. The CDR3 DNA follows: TGTGCCAGCAGTGCCCCAGAGATCCAAGAGACCCAGTACTTC.

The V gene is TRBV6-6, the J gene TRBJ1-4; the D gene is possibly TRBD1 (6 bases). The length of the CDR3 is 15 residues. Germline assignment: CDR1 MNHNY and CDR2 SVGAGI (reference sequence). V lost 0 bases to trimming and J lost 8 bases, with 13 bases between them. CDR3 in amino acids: CASSYSKDSDEKLFF. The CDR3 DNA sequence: TGTGCCAGCAGTTACTCGAAGGACAGTGACGAAAAACTGTTTTTT.

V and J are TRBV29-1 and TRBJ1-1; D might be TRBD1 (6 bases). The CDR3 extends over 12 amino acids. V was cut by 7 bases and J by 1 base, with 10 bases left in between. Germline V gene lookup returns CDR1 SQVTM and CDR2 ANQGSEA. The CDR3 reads CSDMTGNTEAFF. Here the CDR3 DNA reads TGCAGCGACATGACAGGGAACACTGAAGCTTTCTTT.

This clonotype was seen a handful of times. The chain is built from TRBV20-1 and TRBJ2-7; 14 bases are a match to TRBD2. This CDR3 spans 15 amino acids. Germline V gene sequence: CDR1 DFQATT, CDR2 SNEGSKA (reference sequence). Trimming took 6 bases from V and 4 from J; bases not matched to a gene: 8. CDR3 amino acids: CSAEGTSGSRYEQYF. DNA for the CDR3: TGCAGTGCGGAAGGGACTAGCGGGAGCAGGTACGAGCAGTACTTC.

CDR3 sequence reads: CASSPVVGSLPHYGYTF. CDR3 nucleotides: TGTGCCAGCTCACCCGTTGTCGGCTCCCTCCCCCACTATGGCTACACCTTC. The chain couples TRBV18 to TRBJ1-2; no clear D gene. Germline V CDR1 and CDR2: KGHSH, LQKENI. Between the trimmed V and J ends, which lost 3 bases and 3 bases, there was a span of 20 bases. The CDR3 has 17 residues.

CDR3 protein: CASSRAGPYNEQFF. CDR3 coding DNA: TGTGCCAGTAGTCGGGCAGGGCCTTACAATGAGCAGTTCTTC. This chain uses TRBV19 with TRBJ2-1, with D possibly TRBD1 on 5 matching bases. Germline-derived CDR1 and CDR2 are LNHDA and SQIVND (reference sequence). This CDR3 has 14 amino acids. V was cut by 5 bases and J by 4 bases, with 12 bases left in between. Filled out from reference TRBV19 and TRBJ2-1, the complete variable domain reads DGGITQSPKYLFRKEGQNVTLSCEQNLNHDAMYWYRQDPGQGLRLIYYSQIVNDFQKGDIAEGYSVSREKKESFPLTVTSAQKNPTAFYLCASSRAGPYNEQFFGPGTRLTVL.

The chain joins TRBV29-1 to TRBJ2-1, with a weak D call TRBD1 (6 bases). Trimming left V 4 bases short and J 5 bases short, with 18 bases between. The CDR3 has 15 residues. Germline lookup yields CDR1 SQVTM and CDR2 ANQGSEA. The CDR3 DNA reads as TGCAGCGTTGTTCTGTGGGGGCCTTTGGACAATGAGCAGTTCTTC. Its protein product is CSVVLWGPLDNEQFF.

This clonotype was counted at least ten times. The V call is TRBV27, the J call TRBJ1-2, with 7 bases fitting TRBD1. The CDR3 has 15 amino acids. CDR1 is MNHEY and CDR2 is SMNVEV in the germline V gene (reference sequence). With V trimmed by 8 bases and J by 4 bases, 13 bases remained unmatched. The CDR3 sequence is CASAKGTRTGYGYTF. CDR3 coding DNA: TGTGCCAGCGCCAAGGGCACAAGGACAGGCTATGGCTACACCTTC.

The DNA for the CDR3 is TGTGCCAGCAGCTTAGTACGCGGGGGGGCTACAGATACGCAGTATTTT. Protein product: CASSLVRGGATDTQYF. This rearrangement joins TRBV7-8 to TRBJ2-3, with 9 positions matching TRBD2. This CDR3 has 16 residues. Per the germline V gene, CDR1 is SGHVS and CDR2 is FQNEAQ. After removal of 1 base from V and 3 bases from J, the junction contained 5 bases not matched to a gene. The variable domain in full, with the rest retrieved from reference TRBV7-8 and TRBJ2-3, is GAGVSQSPRYKVAKRGQDVALRCDPISGHVSLFWYQQALGQGPEFLTYFQNEAQLDKSGLPSDRFFAERPEGSVSTLKIQRTQQEDSAVYLCASSLVRGGATDTQYFGPGTRLTVL.

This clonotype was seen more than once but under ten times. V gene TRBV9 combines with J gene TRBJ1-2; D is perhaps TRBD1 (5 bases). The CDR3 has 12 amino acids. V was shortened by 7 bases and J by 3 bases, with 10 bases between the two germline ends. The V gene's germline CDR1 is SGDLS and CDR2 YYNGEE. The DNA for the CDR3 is TGTGCCAGCCGGGGGGACGACTATGGCTACACCTTC. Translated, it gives CASRGDDYGYTF.

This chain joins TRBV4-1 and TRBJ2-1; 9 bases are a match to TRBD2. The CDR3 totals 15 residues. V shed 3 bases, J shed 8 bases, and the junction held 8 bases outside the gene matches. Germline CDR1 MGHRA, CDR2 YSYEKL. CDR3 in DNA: TGCGCCAGCAGCCACTTGGGGACTAGCACAGATGAGCAGTTCTTC. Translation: CASSHLGTSTDEQFF.

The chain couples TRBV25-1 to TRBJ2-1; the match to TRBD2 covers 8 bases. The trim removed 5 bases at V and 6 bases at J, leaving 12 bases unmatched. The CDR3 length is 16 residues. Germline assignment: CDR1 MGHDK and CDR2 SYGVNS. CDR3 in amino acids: CASSPFAGGWSNEQFF. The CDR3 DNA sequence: TGTGCCAGCAGTCCTTTTGCGGGGGGCTGGAGCAATGAGCAGTTCTTC. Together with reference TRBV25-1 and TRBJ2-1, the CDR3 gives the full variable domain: EADIYQTPRYLVIGTGKKITLECSQTMGHDKMYWYQQDPGMELHLIHYSYGVNSTEKGDLSSESTVSRIRTEHFPLTLESARPSHTSQYLCASSPFAGGWSNEQFFGPGTRLTVL.